This is a list of T cell receptor beta chains from one sample in a study of T cell repertoires in cytomegalovirus infection. TCRdb processed the reads anew with MiXCR; each CDR3 protein has one entry. The profile shows around 110,000 distinct CDR3 sequences, about 9.5% of them singletons. Antigens for these TCRs are unknown. The sample comprised PBMCs, sequenced either directly or after in vitro stimulation (not recorded which). These receptors all stem from a human donor in good health (CMV status not recorded). Some clones in this sample may be carry-over from other donors' samples. Both conserved end residues are part of each CDR3. The order of the fields is CDR3 length, D gene, J gene, clone size, V gene, CDR3 protein, CDR3 DNA. A D gene is named only where the DNA matches it firmly. The listing skips clone size in some rows; elsewhere it reads once, few, many or a size class.

>14|-|TRBJ1-5|many|TRBV28
CASSVWVDNQPQHF
TGTGCCAGCAGTGTCTGGGTAGACAATCAGCCCCAGCATTTT
>15|-|TRBJ2-7|few|TRBV7-2
CASSLVLGSVYEQYF
TGTGCCAGCAGCTTAGTCCTGGGGTCGGTCTACGAGCAGTACTTC
>13|-|TRBJ1-1|many|TRBV14
CASSQWENTEAFF
TGTGCCAGCAGCCAATGGGAAAACACTGAAGCTTTCTTT
>13|-|TRBJ1-1|few|TRBV12-3/TRBV12-4
CASTPQRNTEAFF
TGTGCCAGCACCCCCCAGCGGAACACTGAAGCTTTCTTT
>15|-|TRBJ2-5|many|TRBV7-2
CASSLGGLTQETQYF
TGTGCCAGCAGCCTAGGGGGACTTACACAAGAGACCCAGTACTTC
>16|TRBD1|TRBJ1-1|-|TRBV19
CASRVGTATLNTEAFF
TGTGCCAGTAGGGTTGGGACAGCCACCCTGAACACTGAAGCTTTCTTT
>15|-|TRBJ2-4|-|TRBV6-6
CASRLRQEGKNIQYF
TGTGCCAGCAGGTTAAGACAGGAAGGGAAAAACATTCAGTACTTC
>15|TRBD1|TRBJ2-7|many|TRBV7-8
CASSFRTGMMDEQYF
TGTGCCAGCAGCTTCCGGACAGGGATGATGGACGAGCAGTACTTC
>16|TRBD1|TRBJ1-4|-|TRBV15
CATSRDQGTGGEKLFF
TGTGCCACCAGCAGAGACCAGGGTACAGGGGGTGAAAAACTGTTTTTT
>14|-|TRBJ1-1|-|TRBV5-1
CASSLAKGSTEAFF
TGCGCCAGCAGCTTGGCCAAGGGTAGTACTGAAGCTTTCTTT
>15|TRBD1|TRBJ2-1|many|TRBV12-3/TRBV12-4
CATDEPGQAYNEQFF
TGTGCCACCGATGAACCGGGACAGGCCTACAATGAGCAGTTCTTC
>13|-|TRBJ1-3|-|TRBV6-1
CATIRTSGNTIYF
TGTGCCACCATCCGCACCTCTGGAAACACCATATATTTT
>16|-|TRBJ2-7|many|TRBV7-2
CASSRPSQGSSYEQYF
TGTGCCAGCAGCCGGCCCTCGCAGGGGAGCTCCTACGAGCAGTACTTC
>14|-|TRBJ2-1|many|TRBV24-1
CATSDLKTGVKKFF
TGTGCCACCAGTGATTTAAAAACGGGAGTTAAGAAGTTCTTC
>11|-|TRBJ1-2|few|TRBV10-3
CAISAGSGYTF
TGTGCCATCAGTGCAGGGTCTGGCTACACCTTC
>14|TRBD1|TRBJ1-1|many|TRBV7-3
CASSSGTGNTEAFF
TGTGCCAGCAGCTCCGGGACAGGGAACACTGAAGCTTTCTTT
>15|-|TRBJ1-5|many|TRBV18
CASSPGHLSNQPQHF
TGTGCCAGCTCACCGGGACATCTTAGCAATCAGCCCCAGCATTTT
>13|-|TRBJ1-2|-|TRBV12-3/TRBV12-4
CASSPGHFYGYTF
TGTGCCAGCAGCCCGGGACATTTCTATGGCTACACCTTC